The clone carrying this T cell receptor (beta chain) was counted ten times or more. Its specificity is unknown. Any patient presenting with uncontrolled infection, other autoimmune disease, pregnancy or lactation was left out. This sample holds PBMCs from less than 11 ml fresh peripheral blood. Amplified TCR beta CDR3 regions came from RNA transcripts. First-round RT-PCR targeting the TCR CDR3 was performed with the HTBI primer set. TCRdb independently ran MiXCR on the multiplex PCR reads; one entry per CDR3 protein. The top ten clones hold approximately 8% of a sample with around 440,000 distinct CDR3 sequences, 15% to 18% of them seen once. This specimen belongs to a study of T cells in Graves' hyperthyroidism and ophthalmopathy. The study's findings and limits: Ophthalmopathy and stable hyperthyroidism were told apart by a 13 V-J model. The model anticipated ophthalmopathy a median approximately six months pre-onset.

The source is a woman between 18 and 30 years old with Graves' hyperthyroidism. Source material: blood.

The CDR3 loop reads CASSPHYPGGGEYF. In nucleotides, the CDR3 is TGTGCCAGCTCACCCCATTACCCAGGAGGGGGAGAGTACTTC. The chain is built from TRBV18 and TRBJ2-4; TRBD1 or TRBD2 may be the D gene (6 bases each). V lost 3 bases and J lost 14, with 20 bases in between. The CDR3 loop spans 14 amino acids. CDR1 KGHSH and CDR2 LQKENI come from the germline V gene.